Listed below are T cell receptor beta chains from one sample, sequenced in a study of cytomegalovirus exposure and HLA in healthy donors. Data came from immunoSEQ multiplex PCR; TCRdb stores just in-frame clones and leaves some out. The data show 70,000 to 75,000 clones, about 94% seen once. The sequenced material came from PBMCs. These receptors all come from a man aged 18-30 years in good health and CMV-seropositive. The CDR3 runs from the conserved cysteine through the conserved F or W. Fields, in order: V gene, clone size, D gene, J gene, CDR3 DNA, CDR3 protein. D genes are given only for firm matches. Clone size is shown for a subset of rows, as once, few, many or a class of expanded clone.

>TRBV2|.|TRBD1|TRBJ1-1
TGTGCCAGCAAGTCGGACGTGACAGGGGCTGAAGCTTTCTTT
CASKSDVTGAEAFF
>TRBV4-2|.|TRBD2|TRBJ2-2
TGTGCCAGCAGCCAAGCTACGACTAGCGGAATGAACACCGGGGAGCTGTTTTTT
CASSQATTSGMNTGELFF
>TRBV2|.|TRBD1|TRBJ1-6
TGTGCCAGCAGTGAAGGGACAGGTGGTTCACCCCTCCACTTT
CASSEGTGGSPLHF
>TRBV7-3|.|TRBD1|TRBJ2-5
TGTGCCAGCAGCCCGACAGGGTTCGGACAAGAGACCCAGTACTTC
CASSPTGFGQETQYF
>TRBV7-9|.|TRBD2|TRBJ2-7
TGTGCCAGCAGCTTATCTAGCGGGCACTACGAGCAGTACTTC
CASSLSSGHYEQYF
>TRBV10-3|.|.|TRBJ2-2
TGTGCCATCACCGAGGTCGGAGGGTTGGCCGGGGAGCTGTTTTTT
CAITEVGGLAGELFF
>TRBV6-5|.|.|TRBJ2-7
TGTGCCAGCAGCCTTACTACTGGATACGAGCAGTACTTC
CASSLTTGYEQYF
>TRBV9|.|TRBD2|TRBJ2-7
TGTGCCAGCAGCCTCGAGGGGGCTAGCGGGAGTCACGAGCAGTACTTC
CASSLEGASGSHEQYF
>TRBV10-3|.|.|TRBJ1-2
TGTGCCATCAGATCGTTAGCTAACTATGGCTACACCTTC
CAIRSLANYGYTF
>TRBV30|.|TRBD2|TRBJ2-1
TGTGCCTGGAGTCGGGGACTAGCGGATGAGCAGTTCTTC
CAWSRGLADEQFF
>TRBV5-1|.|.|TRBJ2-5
TGCGCCAGCAGCACTACACAAGAGACCCAGTACTTC
CASSTTQETQYF
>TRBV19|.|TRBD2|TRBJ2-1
TGTGCCAGTAGCAAACTAGCGGGAGGGACTCCCTACAATGAGCAGTTCTTC
CASSKLAGGTPYNEQFF
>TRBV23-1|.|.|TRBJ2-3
TGCGCCAGCACTTGGGACTTACTGCAGTATTTT
CASTWDLLQYF
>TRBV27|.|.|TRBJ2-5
TGTGCCAGCAGTGAGGGCCAAGAGACCCAGTACTTC
CASSEGQETQYF
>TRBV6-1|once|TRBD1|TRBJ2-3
TGTGCCAGCAGTGAGCTGGACAGGGACACAGATACGCAGTATTTT
CASSELDRDTDTQYF
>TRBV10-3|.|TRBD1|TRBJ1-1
TGTGCCATCAGTGACCCGGGGACAGGGGGTGGCTCAGCTTTCTTT
CAISDPGTGGGSAFF
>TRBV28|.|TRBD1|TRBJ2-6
TGTGCCAGCAGTCCACCCCCGGGACAGGGGCCCCTCAGCTCTGGGGCCAACGTCCTGACTTTC
CASSPPPGQGPLSSGANVLTF
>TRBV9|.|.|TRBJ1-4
TGTGCCAGCAGCGTAGGTGGAGGGCGTGAAAAACTGTTTTTT
CASSVGGGREKLFF
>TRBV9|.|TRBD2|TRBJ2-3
TGTGCCAGCAGTTCGCCGGGACTAGCGGGGAACACAGATACGCAGTATTTT
CASSSPGLAGNTDTQYF
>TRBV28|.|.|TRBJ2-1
TGTGCCAGCAGTTTTTACAGGGCGCGGAACAATGAGCAGTTCTTC
CASSFYRARNNEQFF
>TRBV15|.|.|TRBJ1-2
TGTGCCACCAGCAGGTCCCGCGGGCCGCGGGGCTACACCTTC
CATSRSRGPRGYTF
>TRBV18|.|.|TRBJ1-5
TGTGCCAGCTCCCCGTATAGCAATCAGCCCCAGCATTTT
CASSPYSNQPQHF
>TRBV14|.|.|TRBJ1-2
TGTGCCAGCCGTGGACCGGGGTATGGCTACACCTTC
CASRGPGYGYTF
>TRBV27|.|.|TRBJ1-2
TGTGCCAGCGGGGGGAACCTCTTCTATGGCTACACCTTC
CASGGNLFYGYTF
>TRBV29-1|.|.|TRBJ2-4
TGCAGCGTTGAAGACCCCGATACCAGGGTGTGGAGCAAAAACATTCAGTACTTC
CSVEDPDTRVWSKNIQYF
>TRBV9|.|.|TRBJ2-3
TGTGCCAGCAGCGTAGGAGGGGGGGGTTTCACAGATACGCAGTATTTT
CASSVGGGGFTDTQYF
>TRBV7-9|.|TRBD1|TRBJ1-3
TGTGCCAGCAGCTTGACAGGGAGCGCTGGAAACACCATATATTTT
CASSLTGSAGNTIYF
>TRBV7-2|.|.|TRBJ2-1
TGTGCCAGCAGAGGTGACAGCTCCTACAATGAGCAGTTCTTC
CASRGDSSYNEQFF
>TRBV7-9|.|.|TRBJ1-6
TGTGCCAGCAGCTTGTGGCGGGGGCGAGGTAATTCACCCCTCCACTTT
CASSLWRGRGNSPLHF
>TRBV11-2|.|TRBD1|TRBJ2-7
TGTGCCAGCAGCCACGGACAGGGCTACGAGCAGTACTTC
CASSHGQGYEQYF
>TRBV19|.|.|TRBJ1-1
TGTGCCAGTAGTATTTGGGGCAGAGCCAACACTGAAGCTTTCTTT
CASSIWGRANTEAFF
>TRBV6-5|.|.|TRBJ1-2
TGTGCCAGCAGATACGGGCCCAGCTATGGCTACACCTTC
CASRYGPSYGYTF
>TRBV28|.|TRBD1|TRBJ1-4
TGTGCCAGCAGCTCGGGACAGGGGGATGAAAAACTGTTTTTT
CASSSGQGDEKLFF
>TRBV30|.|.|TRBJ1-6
TGTGCCTGGATTCAGGCGGGGGGCCGATCACCCCTCCACTTT
CAWIQAGGRSPLHF
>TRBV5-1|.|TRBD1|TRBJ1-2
TGCGCCAGCAGCATAAGGGGGCTCTACTATGGCTACACCTTC
CASSIRGLYYGYTF
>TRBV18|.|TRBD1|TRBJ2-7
TGTGCCAGCTCACCACAGACAGGGTCCTACGAGCAGTACTTC
CASSPQTGSYEQYF
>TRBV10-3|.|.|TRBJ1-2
TGTGCCATCAGTGAGATTCAGGATAACTATGGCTACACCTTC
CAISEIQDNYGYTF
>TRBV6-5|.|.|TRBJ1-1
TGTGCCAGCCAAAGGGAGACTGAAGCTTTCTTT
CASQRETEAFF
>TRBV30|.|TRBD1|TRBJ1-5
TGTGCCTGGAGGACAGGGGGCTTAGGTCAGCCCCAGCATTTT
CAWRTGGLGQPQHF
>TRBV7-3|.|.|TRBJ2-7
TGTGCCAGCAGCTTAATCACGGGATACGAGCAGTACTTC
CASSLITGYEQYF
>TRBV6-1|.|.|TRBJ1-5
TGTGCCAGCAGTGAAGCGCATGGGGCGAGCAATCAGCCCCAGCATTTT
CASSEAHGASNQPQHF
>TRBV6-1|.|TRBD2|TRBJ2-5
TGTGCCAGCAGGAGGGCCGGGGGGGAGACCCAGTACTTC
CASRRAGGETQYF
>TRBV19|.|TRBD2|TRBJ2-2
TGTGCCACTAAAAAGGGGACTAGCGGGAGTTTTACCGGGGAGCTGTTTTTT
CATKKGTSGSFTGELFF
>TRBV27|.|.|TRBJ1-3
TGTGCCAGCATTGAAAGCGGGACCTACGGAAACACCATATATTTT
CASIESGTYGNTIYF
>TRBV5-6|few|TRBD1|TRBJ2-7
TGTGCCAGCAGCTGGAGGACAGGGGGCTACGAGCAGTACTTC
CASSWRTGGYEQYF
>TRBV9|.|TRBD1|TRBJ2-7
TGTGCCAGCAGCGTAGGGACAGGGCCCTACGAGCAGTACTTC
CASSVGTGPYEQYF